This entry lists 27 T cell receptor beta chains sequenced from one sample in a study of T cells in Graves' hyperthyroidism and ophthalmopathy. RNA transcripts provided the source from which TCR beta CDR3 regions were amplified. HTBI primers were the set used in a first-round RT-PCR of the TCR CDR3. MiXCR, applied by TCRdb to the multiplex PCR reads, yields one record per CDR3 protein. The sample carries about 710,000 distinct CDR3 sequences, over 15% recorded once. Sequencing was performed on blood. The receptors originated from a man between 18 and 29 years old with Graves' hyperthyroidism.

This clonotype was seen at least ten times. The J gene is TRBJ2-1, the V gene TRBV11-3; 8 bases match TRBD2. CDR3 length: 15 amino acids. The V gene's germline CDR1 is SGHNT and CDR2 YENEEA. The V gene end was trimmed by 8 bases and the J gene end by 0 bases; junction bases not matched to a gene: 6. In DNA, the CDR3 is TGTGCCAGCTGCGCTAGCGGGTCCTCCTACAATGAGCAGTTCTTC. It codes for CASCASGSSYNEQFF.

Written as DNA, the CDR3 is TGTGCCACCAGTGAGGGACAGGGTAGGCCGTGGGGCAATCAGCCCCAGCATTTT. Residues: CATSEGQGRPWGNQPQHF. The chain uses TRBV24-1 and TRBJ1-5; 9 bases line up with TRBD1. The J segment lost 2 bases and the V segment lost 4 bases, leaving 11 bases of the junction unmatched. Per the germline V gene, CDR1 is KGHDR and CDR2 is SFDVKD. This CDR3 contains 18 residues.

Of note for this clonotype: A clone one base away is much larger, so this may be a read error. The CDR3 here is CAGSGTPGPYEQYF. Here the CDR3 DNA reads TGTGCCGGCAGTGGGACTCCCGGGCCCTACGAGCAGTACTTC. This chain uses TRBV27 with TRBJ2-7, with a tentative D call TRBD2 (6 bases). Germline V gives CDR1 MNHEY, CDR2 SMNVEV (reference sequence). This CDR3 spans 14 amino acids.

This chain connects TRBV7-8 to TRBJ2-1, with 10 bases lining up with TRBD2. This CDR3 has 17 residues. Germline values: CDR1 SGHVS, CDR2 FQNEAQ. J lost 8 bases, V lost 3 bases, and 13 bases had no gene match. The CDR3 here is CASSLRSGEREGYEQFF. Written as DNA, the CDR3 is TGTGCCAGCAGCTTGAGATCTGGGGAGCGGGAGGGATATGAGCAGTTCTTC. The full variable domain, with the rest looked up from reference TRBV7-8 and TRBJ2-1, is GAGVSQSPRYKVAKRGQDVALRCDPISGHVSLFWYQQALGQGPEFLTYFQNEAQLDKSGLPSDRFFAERPEGSVSTLKIQRTQQEDSAVYLCASSLRSGEREGYEQFFGPGTRLTVL.

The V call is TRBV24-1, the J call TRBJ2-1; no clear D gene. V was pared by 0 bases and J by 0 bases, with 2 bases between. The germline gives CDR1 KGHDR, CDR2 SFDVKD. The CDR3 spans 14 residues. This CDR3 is CATSDLLSYNEQFF. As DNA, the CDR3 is TGTGCCACCAGTGATTTGCTCTCCTACAATGAGCAGTTCTTC.

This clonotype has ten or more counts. The CDR3 nucleotides are TGTGCCACCAGCAGCGAACAGGAGGGGGTGTCCCAGTACTTC. Its protein product is CATSSEQEGVSQYF. The rearrangement joins TRBV15 to TRBJ2-5; D is tentatively TRBD1 or TRBD2 (6 bases each). The V gene lost 3 bases and the J gene lost 9 bases, with 17 bases spanning the gap. There are 14 residues in the CDR3. CDR1 and CDR2 from the germline V gene are LNHNV and YYDKDF (reference sequence).

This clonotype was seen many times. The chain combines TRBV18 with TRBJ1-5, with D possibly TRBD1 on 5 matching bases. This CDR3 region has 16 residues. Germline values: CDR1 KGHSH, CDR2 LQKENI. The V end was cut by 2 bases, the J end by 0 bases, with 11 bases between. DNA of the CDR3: TGTGCCAGCTCACCAATGGGGGGAAATAGCAATCAGCCCCAGCATTTT. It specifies CASSPMGGNSNQPQHF.

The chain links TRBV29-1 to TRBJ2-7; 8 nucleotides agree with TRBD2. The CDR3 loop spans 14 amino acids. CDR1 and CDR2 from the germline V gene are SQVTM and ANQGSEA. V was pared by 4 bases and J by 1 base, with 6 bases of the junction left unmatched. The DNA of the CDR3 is TGCAGCGTTGCGGGAGGGGAGGGGTCCTACGAGCAGTACTTC. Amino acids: CSVAGGEGSYEQYF.

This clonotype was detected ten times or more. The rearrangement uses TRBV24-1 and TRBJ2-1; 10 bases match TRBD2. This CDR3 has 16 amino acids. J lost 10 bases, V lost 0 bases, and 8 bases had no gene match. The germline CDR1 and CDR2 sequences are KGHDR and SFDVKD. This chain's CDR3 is CATSDLALAGAQEQFF. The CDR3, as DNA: TGTGCCACCAGTGATTTGGCGCTAGCGGGAGCCCAGGAGCAGTTCTTC.

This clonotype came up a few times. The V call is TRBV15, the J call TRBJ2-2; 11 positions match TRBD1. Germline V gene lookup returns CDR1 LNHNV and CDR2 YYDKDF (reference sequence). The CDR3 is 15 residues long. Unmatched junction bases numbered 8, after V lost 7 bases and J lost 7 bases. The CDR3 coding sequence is TGTGCCACCAACCACGGACAGGGGGCTCACGGGGAGCTGTTTTTT. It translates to CATNHGQGAHGELFF.

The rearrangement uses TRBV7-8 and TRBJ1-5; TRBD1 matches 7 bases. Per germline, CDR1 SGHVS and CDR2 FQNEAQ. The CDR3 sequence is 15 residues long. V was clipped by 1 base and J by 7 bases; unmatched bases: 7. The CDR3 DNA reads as TGTGCCAGCAGCTTAGTTAGGACAGGCGGACAGCCCCAGCATTTT. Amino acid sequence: CASSLVRTGGQPQHF.

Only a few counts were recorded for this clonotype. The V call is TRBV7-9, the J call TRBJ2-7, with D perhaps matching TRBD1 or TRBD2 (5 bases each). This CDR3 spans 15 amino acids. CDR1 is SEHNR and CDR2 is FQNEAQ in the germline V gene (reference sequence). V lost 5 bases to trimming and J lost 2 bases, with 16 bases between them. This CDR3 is CASSGTGTGAYEQYF. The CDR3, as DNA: TGTGCCAGCAGCGGAACCGGGACGGGCGCCTACGAGCAGTACTTC.

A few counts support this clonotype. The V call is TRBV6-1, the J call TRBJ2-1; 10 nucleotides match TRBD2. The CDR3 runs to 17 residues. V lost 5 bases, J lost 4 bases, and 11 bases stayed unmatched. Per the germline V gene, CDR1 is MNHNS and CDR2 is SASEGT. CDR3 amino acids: CASSSPRTSGNYNEQFF. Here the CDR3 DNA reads TGTGCCAGCAGTTCCCCTCGGACTAGCGGAAATTACAATGAGCAGTTCTTC.

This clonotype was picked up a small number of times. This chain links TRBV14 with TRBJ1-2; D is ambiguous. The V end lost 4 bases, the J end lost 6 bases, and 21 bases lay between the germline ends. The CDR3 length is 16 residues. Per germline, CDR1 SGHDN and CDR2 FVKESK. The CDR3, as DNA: TGTGCCAGCAGCCCAAAGATGTGGCCAGGCAGAGATGGCTACACCTTC. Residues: CASSPKMWPGRDGYTF.

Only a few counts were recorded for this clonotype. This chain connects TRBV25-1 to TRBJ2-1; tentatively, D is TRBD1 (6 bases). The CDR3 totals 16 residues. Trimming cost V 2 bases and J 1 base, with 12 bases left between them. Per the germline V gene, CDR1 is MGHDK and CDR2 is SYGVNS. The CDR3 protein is CASSERLGTSYNEQFF. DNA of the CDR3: TGTGCCAGCAGTGAACGGTTAGGGACATCCTACAATGAGCAGTTCTTC.

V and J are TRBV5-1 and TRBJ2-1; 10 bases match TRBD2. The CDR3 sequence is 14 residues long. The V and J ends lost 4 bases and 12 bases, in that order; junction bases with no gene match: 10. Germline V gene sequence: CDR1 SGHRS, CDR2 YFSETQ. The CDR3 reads CASSPASGSVGQFF. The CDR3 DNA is TGCGCCAGCAGCCCCGCTAGCGGGAGTGTGGGGCAGTTCTTC.

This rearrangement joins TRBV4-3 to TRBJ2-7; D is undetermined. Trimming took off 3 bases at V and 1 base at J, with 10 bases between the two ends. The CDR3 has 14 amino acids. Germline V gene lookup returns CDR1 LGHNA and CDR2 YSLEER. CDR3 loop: CASSQDSWSYEQYF. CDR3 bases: TGCGCCAGCAGCCAGGATTCCTGGTCCTACGAGCAGTACTTC.

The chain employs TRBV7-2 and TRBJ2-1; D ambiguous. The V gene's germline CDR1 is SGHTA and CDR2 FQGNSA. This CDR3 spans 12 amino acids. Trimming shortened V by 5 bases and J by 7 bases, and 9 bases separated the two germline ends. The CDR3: CASSLQFNEQFF. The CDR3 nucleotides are TGTGCCAGCAGCCTCCAATTTAATGAGCAGTTCTTC.

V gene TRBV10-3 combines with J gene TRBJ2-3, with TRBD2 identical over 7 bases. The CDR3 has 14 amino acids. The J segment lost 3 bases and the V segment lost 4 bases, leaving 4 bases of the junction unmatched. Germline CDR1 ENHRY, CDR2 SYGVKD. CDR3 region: CAISVGTTTDTQYF. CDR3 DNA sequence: TGTGCCATCAGTGTAGGGACTACAACAGATACGCAGTATTTT.

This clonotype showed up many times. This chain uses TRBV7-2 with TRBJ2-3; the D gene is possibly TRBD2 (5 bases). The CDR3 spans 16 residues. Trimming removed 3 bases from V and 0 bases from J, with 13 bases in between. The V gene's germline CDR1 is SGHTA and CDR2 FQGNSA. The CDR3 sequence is CASSLGSGTSTDTQYF. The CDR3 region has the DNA TGTGCCAGCAGCTTGGGGAGCGGAACTAGCACAGATACGCAGTATTTT.

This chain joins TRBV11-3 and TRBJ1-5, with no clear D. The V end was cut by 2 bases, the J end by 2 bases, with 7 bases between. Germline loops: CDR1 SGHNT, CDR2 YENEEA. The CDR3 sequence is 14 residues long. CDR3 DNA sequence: TGTGCCAGCAGCTTACCTCGGGGCAATCAGCCCCAGCATTTT. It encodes CASSLPRGNQPQHF. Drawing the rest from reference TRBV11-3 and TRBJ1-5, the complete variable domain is EAGVVQSPRYKIIEKKQPVAFWCNPISGHNTLYWYLQNLGQGPELLIRYENEEAVDDSQLPKDRFSAERLKGVDSTLKIQPAELGDSAVYLCASSLPRGNQPQHFGDGTRLSIL.

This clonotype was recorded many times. The CDR3 sequence: CASTRTSEYNEQFF. The DNA of the CDR3 is TGTGCCAGCACCAGGACTAGCGAATACAATGAGCAGTTCTTC. The rearrangement joins TRBV6-1 to TRBJ2-1; 9 bases fit TRBD2. The V and J ends lost 7 bases and 4 bases, in that order; junction bases with no gene match: 5. There are 14 residues in the CDR3. Germline lookup yields CDR1 MNHNS and CDR2 SASEGT.

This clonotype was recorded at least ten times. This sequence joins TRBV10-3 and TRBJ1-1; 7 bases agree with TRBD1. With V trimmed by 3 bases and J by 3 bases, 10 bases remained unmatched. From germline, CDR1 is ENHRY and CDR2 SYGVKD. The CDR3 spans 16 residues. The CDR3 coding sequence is TGTGCCATCAGTGAAGGAGGGGGCAGTTGGGACACTGAAGCTTTCTTT. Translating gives CAISEGGGSWDTEAFF.

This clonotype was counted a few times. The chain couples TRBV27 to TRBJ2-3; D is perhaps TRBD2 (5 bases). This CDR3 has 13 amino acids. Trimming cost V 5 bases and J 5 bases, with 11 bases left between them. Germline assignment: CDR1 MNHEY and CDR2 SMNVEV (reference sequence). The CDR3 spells CASSEDSLDTQYF. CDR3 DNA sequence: TGTGCCAGCAGTGAGGACTCTTTAGATACGCAGTATTTT.

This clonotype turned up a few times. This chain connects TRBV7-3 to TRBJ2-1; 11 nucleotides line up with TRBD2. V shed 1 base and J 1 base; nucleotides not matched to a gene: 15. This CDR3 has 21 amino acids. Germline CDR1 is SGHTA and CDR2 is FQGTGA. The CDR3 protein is CASSLKGSGTSGTDSYNEQFF. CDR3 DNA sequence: TGTGCCAGCAGCTTAAAGGGGTCCGGGACTAGCGGTACCGATTCCTACAATGAGCAGTTCTTC.

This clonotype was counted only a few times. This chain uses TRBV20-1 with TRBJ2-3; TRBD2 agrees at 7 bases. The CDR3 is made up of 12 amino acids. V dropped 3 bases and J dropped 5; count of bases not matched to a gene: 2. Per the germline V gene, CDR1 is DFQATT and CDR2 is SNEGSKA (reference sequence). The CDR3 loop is CSARRERDTQYF. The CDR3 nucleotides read TGCAGTGCTAGGCGGGAGAGAGATACGCAGTATTTT.

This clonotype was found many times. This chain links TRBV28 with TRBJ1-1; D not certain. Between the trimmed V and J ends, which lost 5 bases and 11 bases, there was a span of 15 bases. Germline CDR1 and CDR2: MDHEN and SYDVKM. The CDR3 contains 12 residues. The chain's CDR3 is CASSGGPTAAFF. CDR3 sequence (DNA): TGTGCCAGCAGTGGCGGACCAACGGCGGCTTTCTTT. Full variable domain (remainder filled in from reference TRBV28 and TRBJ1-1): DVKVTQSSRYLVKRTGEKVFLECVQDMDHENMFWYRQDPGLGLRLIYFSYDVKMKEKGDIPEGYSVSREKKERFSLILESASTNQTSMYLCASSGGPTAAFFGQGTRLTVV.